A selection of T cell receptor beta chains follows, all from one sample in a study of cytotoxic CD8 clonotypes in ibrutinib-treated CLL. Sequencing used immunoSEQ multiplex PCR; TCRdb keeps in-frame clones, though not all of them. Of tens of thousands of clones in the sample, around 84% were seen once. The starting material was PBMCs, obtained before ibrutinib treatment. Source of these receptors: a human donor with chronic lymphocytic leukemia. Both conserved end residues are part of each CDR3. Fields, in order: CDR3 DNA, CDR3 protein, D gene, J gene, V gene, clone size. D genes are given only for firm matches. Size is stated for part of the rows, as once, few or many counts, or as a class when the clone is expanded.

DNA: TGTGCCAGCAGTTTAACCAGGGGATTCAATCAGCCCCAGCATTTT; CDR3: CASSLTRGFNQPQHF; D: NA; J: TRBJ1-5; V: TRBV27; size: NA
DNA: TGTGCCACGAATATGGACAGCATTCGAGGAAACACCATATATTTT; CDR3: CATNMDSIRGNTIYF; D: NA; J: TRBJ1-3; V: TRBV28; size: NA
DNA: TGTGCCAGTAGTCCCCGACAGGGGGCCGCATCCGGCCCACGGCCCCAGCATTTT; CDR3: CASSPRQGAASGPRPQHF; D: TRBD1; J: TRBJ1-5; V: TRBV19; size: NA
DNA: TGTGCCAGCAGTCTCAGACAGGGACCGTACCAAGAGACCCAGTACTTC; CDR3: CASSLRQGPYQETQYF; D: TRBD1; J: TRBJ2-5; V: TRBV27; size: few
DNA: TGCGCCAGCAGCTTGACTGGGACTCACAATGAGCAGTTCTTC; CDR3: CASSLTGTHNEQFF; D: NA; J: TRBJ2-1; V: TRBV5-1; size: NA
DNA: TGCGCCAGCAGCTTGGGCCTAGCGGGAACTAACAATGAGCAGTTCTTC; CDR3: CASSLGLAGTNNEQFF; D: TRBD2; J: TRBJ2-1; V: TRBV5-1; size: NA
DNA: TGTGCCAGCAAGGAAGGGGGCTGGAAGGAGACCCAGTACTTC; CDR3: CASKEGGWKETQYF; D: TRBD1; J: TRBJ2-5; V: TRBV6-5; size: few
DNA: TGTGCCAGCTCACTCAACAGGGGAATGGAGACCCAGTACTTC; CDR3: CASSLNRGMETQYF; D: TRBD1; J: TRBJ2-5; V: TRBV18; size: NA
DNA: TGTGCCAGTAGTTTGGACAGACCCTCGGAGACCCAGTACTTC; CDR3: CASSLDRPSETQYF; D: NA; J: TRBJ2-5; V: TRBV19; size: NA
DNA: TGTGCCAGCAGTAATTACTGGAACACTGAAGCTTTCTTT; CDR3: CASSNYWNTEAFF; D: NA; J: TRBJ1-1; V: TRBV6-4; size: NA
DNA: TGCGCCAGCAGCCAAGGTCCCAGGGGGGCAACTAATGAAAAACTGTTTTTT; CDR3: CASSQGPRGATNEKLFF; D: TRBD1; J: TRBJ1-4; V: TRBV4-3; size: NA
DNA: TGTGCCAGTAGTATCGGGACAGTTGGAAACACCATATATTTT; CDR3: CASSIGTVGNTIYF; D: TRBD1; J: TRBJ1-3; V: TRBV19; size: NA
DNA: TGTGCCAGCAATCCCGGGACAGGGCCCAACACTGAAGCTTTCTTT; CDR3: CASNPGTGPNTEAFF; D: TRBD1; J: TRBJ1-1; V: TRBV27; size: NA
DNA: TGTGCCACCAGCAGAGATAGGACTCAGACAACCTACAATGAGCAGTTCTTC; CDR3: CATSRDRTQTTYNEQFF; D: NA; J: TRBJ2-1; V: TRBV15; size: NA
DNA: TGTGCCAGCAGTTACTCGGGGCAGGGGGCTGGCTATGGCTACACCTTC; CDR3: CASSYSGQGAGYGYTF; D: TRBD1; J: TRBJ1-2; V: TRBV6-5; size: NA
DNA: TGTGCCAGCAGTACGACGGACCCCCTAAGCGAGCAGTACTTC; CDR3: CASSTTDPLSEQYF; D: NA; J: TRBJ2-7; V: TRBV28; size: few
DNA: TGTGCCAGCAGCGGAAGCGGGGGAGCGGAGACCCAGTACTTC; CDR3: CASSGSGGAETQYF; D: TRBD2; J: TRBJ2-5; V: TRBV7-9; size: NA
DNA: TGTGCCAGCAGTTTAAAGACGGACCTCCTGGACGAGCAGTACTTC; CDR3: CASSLKTDLLDEQYF; D: NA; J: TRBJ2-7; V: TRBV27; size: NA
DNA: TGTGCCAGTGGGTCAATGGACACTGAAGCTTTCTTT; CDR3: CASGSMDTEAFF; D: NA; J: TRBJ1-1; V: TRBV6-5; size: NA
DNA: TGTGCCATCAGTGAGCTTAATAGCAATCAGCCCCAGCATTTT; CDR3: CAISELNSNQPQHF; D: NA; J: TRBJ1-5; V: TRBV10-3; size: NA
DNA: TGTGCCAGCAGTTACCAACAGGGACAGGGTAGATCCGAGCAGTACTTC; CDR3: CASSYQQGQGRSEQYF; D: TRBD1; J: TRBJ2-7; V: TRBV6-5; size: NA
DNA: TGTGCCAGTAGTCCCCAGGGATATGATGGCTACACCTTC; CDR3: CASSPQGYDGYTF; D: NA; J: TRBJ1-2; V: TRBV19; size: NA
DNA: TGTGCCAGCAGTTACTCCCGACTGGAGATCGGCTACGAGCAGTACTTC; CDR3: CASSYSRLEIGYEQYF; D: NA; J: TRBJ2-7; V: TRBV6-6; size: NA
DNA: TGTGCCAGCATTAATTCAGGGAGGTCAATGAATGAGCAGTTCTTC; CDR3: CASINSGRSMNEQFF; D: NA; J: TRBJ2-1; V: TRBV2; size: few
DNA: TGTGCCAGCAGCCCACAAGGGGGGGTAAATGAAAAACTGTTTTTT; CDR3: CASSPQGGVNEKLFF; D: NA; J: TRBJ1-4; V: TRBV7-7; size: NA
DNA: TGTGCCAGCAGCTCCCGAACAGCGGGGTACAATGAGCAGTTCTTC; CDR3: CASSSRTAGYNEQFF; D: TRBD2; J: TRBJ2-1; V: TRBV13; size: NA
DNA: TGTGCCAGCAGCCAAGATTTCGGTCGGTTGTACAATGAGCAGTTCTTC; CDR3: CASSQDFGRLYNEQFF; D: NA; J: TRBJ2-1; V: TRBV4-2; size: NA
DNA: TGTGCCAGCAGCTGGGACTACTGGACCTACAATGAGCAGTTCTTC; CDR3: CASSWDYWTYNEQFF; D: TRBD2; J: TRBJ2-1; V: TRBV9; size: NA